This T cell receptor beta chain derives from a study of tissue T cells after allogeneic stem cell transplantation. Trimming at V came to 0 bases and at J to 5 bases, leaving 4 bases not matched to a gene. The CDR3 consists of 15 residues. From germline, CDR1 is NSQYPW and CDR2 LRSPGD (reference sequence). Sequencing used immunoSEQ multiplex PCR; TCRdb keeps in-frame clones, though not all of them. Of 1,000 to 1,500 clones in the sample, 55% to 60% were seen once. Comment on this clone: Its cognate antigen is unknown. Germline and genes: mouse. Coverage ceases 1 residue before the CDR3 finishes, and the germline J gene fills in the end.

Whole-study findings and limits: Shared clones across patients were few; motif clustering revealed tissue-specific shared signatures.

The clonotype comes from a female BALB/c mouse in good health. For this strain, the MHC haplotype corresponds to H2-d. Specimen: skin. This rearrangement joins TRBV1 to TRBJ2-7, with TRBD2 identical over 10 bases. Partial CDR3 DNA: TGCACCTGCAGTGCAGACTGGGGGGGCGCTCATGAACAGTAC. Residues: CTCSADWGGAHEQY. In full, the CDR3 is CTCSADWGGAHEQYF.